There are a few counts of the clone carrying this T cell receptor (beta chain). Its antigen is undetermined. The sample belongs to a study of T-cell reconstitution after alpha-beta-depleted transplantation in children. Study conclusions and caveats: From newly produced T cells came most of the T-cell counts and diversity one year after transplant. Alpha-beta T cells present about two months after transplant were reported to originate from several hundred expanded graft clones.

The CDR3 is 16 residues long. Germline V lookup: CDR1 SGHTA, CDR2 FQGNSA. Trimming removed 4 bases from V and 6 bases from J; junction bases left unmatched: 8. Unique molecular identifiers were incorporated when the TCRbeta library was constructed. From the PCR reads, TCRdb called clonotypes with MiXCR, one entry per CDR3 protein. The sample records 450,000 to 550,000 distinct CDR3 sequences, roughly an eighth being singletons. The chain has TRBV7-2 and TRBJ2-2, with TRBD2 identical over 10 bases. The specimen comprised PBMCs, mostly from graft donor cells, sampled 180 days after TCRalphabeta/CD19-depleted stem cell transplant. The receptor's source is a female patient aged 2 to 10 who had a stem cell transplant for aplastic anemia, so the T cells may come from the graft donor. The CDR3 DNA is TGTGCCAGCAGCTACCGCTCTAGCGGGAGACCCGGGGAGCTGTTTTTT. This gives the protein CASSYRSSGRPGELFF.